The sequence of this T cell receptor (beta chain) was determined in a study of radiation and T cells in renal cell carcinoma. About the study: Nephrectomy followed 15 Gy stereotactic body radiation by 4 weeks. Whole-study findings and limits: From baseline, blood top tumor clonotypes peaked at 2 weeks post-radiation.

Concerning this clone itself: Its specificity is not known.

The time point: blood 2 weeks post-SBRT. As to treatment: 15 Gy SBRT to primary tumor, nephrectomy 4 weeks later. V lost 5 bases and J lost 5; bases outside the gene matches: 6. The CDR3 is made up of 14 amino acids. Looked up from germline, CDR1 is LNHDA and CDR2 is SQIVND (reference sequence). The assay was immunoSEQ multiplex PCR, and TCRdb's table has in-frame clones only and misses some. The profile shows tens of thousands of clones, roughly 85% of them singletons. This TCR came from a woman between 45 and 60 years old with renal cell carcinoma. V gene TRBV19 combines with J gene TRBJ1-5, with 7 bases lining up with TRBD1. This sample comprised blood, obtained from a patient whose treatment included radiotherapy and nephrectomy. The CDR3 loop reads CASSYRDSYQPQHF. CDR3 sequence (DNA): TGTGCCAGTAGTTATCGGGACAGTTATCAGCCCCAGCATTTT.